This T cell receptor (beta chain) appears in the sequencing data of a study of healthy donors' naive CD4 and CD8 T cells (dated by TCRdb to 2015 to 2017). A note on the overall study: Donors were selected to cover three age groups (20-25, 40-50 and 60-70 years, roughly 6 each), with a mean age of roughly 43, and half of the donors were female. For TCR alpha, a new primer set covering all functional IMGT alpha gene variants was designed, and the rest of the protocol matched the beta-chain workflow. The study sequenced rearranged TCR alpha and beta chains from naive CD4+ and CD8+ T cells to test how TCR variation relates to lineage commitment. Peripheral blood mononuclear cells were collected from approximately 18 healthy, unrelated individuals. The donors were HLA-typed by sequencing at HLA-A, -B, -C, -DRB1, -DQB1 and -DPB1, using the SBTexcellerator protocol, an ABI3130xl analyzer and SBTengine software. Study-wide findings and limitations: Reportedly, most V and J gene segments showed bias between naive CD4+ and CD8+ cells, and this bias held consistently across donors regardless of HLA genotype. Because the alpha and beta chains were sequenced in bulk, pairing them was not possible, and so effects of the combined chains went unevaluated. The study did not directly address possible repertoire bias arising from homeostatic proliferation of naive T cells. Taken together, V genes, J genes and CDR3 charge appeared to account for roughly 13% of the variance in CD4/CD8 propensity, acting in a largely additive way. In both chains, CD4+ lineage was linked to a positively charged CDR3, whereas CD8+ lineage was linked to a negatively charged CDR3.

Cut back by 4 bases and 1 base, the V and J ends lie 13 bases apart. Including cysteine and phenylalanine, the CDR3 has 15 amino acids. Solely the CDR3 DNA is kept, with 45 bases framed from the first base. Taken from the germline V gene, the CDR1 and CDR2 loops are ENHRY and SYGVKD. Sequencer: 454 GS FLX Titanium. A previously published linear amplification protocol was used to build TCR libraries from approximately 450 ng of total RNA. Sequencing was carried out on the Roche/454 Genome Sequencer using Titanium chemistry. The study's own analysis went as follows. From five or six of the healthy donors, a total of about 80,000 rearranged TCR alpha transcripts were sequenced. Duplicate transcripts were removed, and each unique TCR clonotype was defined by its CDR3 junction following IMGT nomenclature. Logistic regression in R 2.13.0 modeled CD4 versus CD8 status as a function of V and J genes, with adjustment for donor effects and Bonferroni correction for multiple testing. TCRdb trimmed public reads at Q25 via fastp, called clones via MiXCR and kept in-frame beta chains. Merged by CDR3 protein, the rows form single entries marked with the most common genes and DNA. The V and J calls reflect TCRdb's pipeline rather than the authors' work. This sample comprises approximately 180,000 distinct CDR3 sequences, 65% to 75% of them detected only once. Jointly, the top ten make up roughly 2.3% of the sample.

Cells with a CD4+CD8-CD45RO-CD45RA+ profile were isolated by FACS and defined as naive CD4+ T cells, and those with a CD8+CD4-CD45RA+CD27bright profile were defined as naive CD8+ T cells. Sorting used antibodies against CD4 (RPA-T4), CD8 (SK1), CD27 (O323), CD45RA (HI100) and CD45RO (UCHL1). About this clonotype: Its antigen has not been determined. No per-base quality is available; no much larger clone lies one base away.

The rearrangement combines TRBV10-3 with TRBJ2-5; the D gene could be either TRBD1 or TRBD2, each agreeing at 5 bases. Sequenced material: naive CD4+ and CD8+ T cells sorted from blood, pooled from several donors. The cell subset or site label on this specimen signifies: FACS-sorted naive CD4+ (CD45RO-CD45RA+) and naive CD8+ (CD45RA+CD27bright) T cells. This TCR derives from a pool of human donors in good health; the sample pools cells from several healthy donors. The encoded CDR3 is CAISVTRDGQETQYF. The sequence in DNA is TGTGCCATCAGTGTGACCCGGGACGGCCAAGAGACCCAGTACTTC.